This T cell receptor beta chain is from a study of T cell clonotyping in hematopoietic cell transplantation (dated by TCRdb to the early 2020s). Regarding the complete study: Recipient samples taken before transplant were obtained following cytoreduction. Patient recruitment ran from 2015 to January 2017, and follow-up continued until late 2020 or death. In the study, around 140 blood samples were gathered from under 45 consecutive transplant recipients and their related donors.

Read against the paper, the sample's time point label means: recipient sample about 28 days before transplant, after cytoreduction. Blood from recipients was drawn about 28 days before transplant and again at days 30, 100 and 180 after transplant. Using Nuclei Lysis Solution, genomic DNA was extracted from unfractionated peripheral blood mononuclear cells that were either fresh or cryopreserved. The immunoSEQ assay, a bias-controlled multiplex PCR with V- and J-specific primers, was used to amplify TCR beta CDR3 regions from genomic DNA. In a second PCR step, the CDR3 amplicons were tagged with a proprietary barcode plus Illumina adapter sequences. CDR3 libraries were sequenced on an Illumina MiSeq instrument. The original methods were these. immunoSEQ Analyzer 3.0 was used for export and quality control, with R Bioconductor and Immunarch used for downstream analyses. Only productive rearrangements in the normalized downsampled data set were used to calculate repertoire metrics. Pathologically expanded clonotypes were defined as those larger than 5 templates in the normalized cohort. The Inverse Simpson Index was used to measure repertoire diversity. The non-normalized data set was used for CMV-specificity analyses so that all clonotypes could be captured. The clones in this table, taken by TCRdb from immuneACCESS, are in-frame only. Not every clone is retained; where verified, under half of the shortfall comes from an unresolved V gene, and the cause of the rest is unknown. V, J and clone size are taken as reported in that table, and D and trimming were inferred from the DNA itself. Counted in this sample were 25,000 to 30,000 clones; roughly 91% of them appeared once. 2% to 2.5% of the sample rests with the top ten.

Regarding this clone: No cognate antigen has been identified for it. No much larger clonotype is one base removed from it; base qualities were not supplied.

The junction shows trimming of 0 bases on V and 8 bases on J, plus 10 bases between the germline ends. There are 13 amino acids in the CDR3, from cysteine to phenylalanine inclusive. Only CDR3 DNA remains: 39 bases, in frame from the first base. CDR1 and CDR2 are read off the germline V gene as SGHTA and FQGNSA. The paper's findings and limits, for the study overall: After transplant, TCR diversity in recipients dropped, and pathologically expanded clonotypes increased progressively from day 30 to day 180. The sample size was limited, and because cells were not sorted, the contributions of CD4 and CD8 repertoires could not be separated. Broader posttransplant TCR repertoire diversity was predicted by donor and pretransplant recipient Inverse Simpson Index values. Just a small fraction of recipient repertoires overlapped with donor repertoires, and more than 97% appeared de novo at the given depth.

Recombination joined TRBV7-2 with TRBJ1-1, with the D gene too uncertain to name. The sequence was collected from a man in his fifties with acute myeloid leukemia. Some clones in this sample may be carry-over from other donors' samples. The input for sequencing was peripheral blood mononuclear cells, taken before stem cell transplant. The bases are TGTGCCAGCAGCTTAGCCACGGGTGGCGAAGCTTTCTTT. Translated, it gives CASSLATGGEAFF.